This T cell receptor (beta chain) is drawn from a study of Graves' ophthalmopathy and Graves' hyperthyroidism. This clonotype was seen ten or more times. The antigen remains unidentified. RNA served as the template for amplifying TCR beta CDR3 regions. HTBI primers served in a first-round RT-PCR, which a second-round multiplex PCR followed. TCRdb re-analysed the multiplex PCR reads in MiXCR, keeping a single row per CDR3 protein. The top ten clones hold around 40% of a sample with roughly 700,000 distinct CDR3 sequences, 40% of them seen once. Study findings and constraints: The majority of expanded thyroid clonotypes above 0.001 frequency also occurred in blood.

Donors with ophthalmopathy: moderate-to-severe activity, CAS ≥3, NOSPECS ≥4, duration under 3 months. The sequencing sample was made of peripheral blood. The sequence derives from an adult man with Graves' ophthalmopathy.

The CDR3 DNA reads TGTGCCAGCAGCTTAGGAGGGGCGGGCACCGGGGAGCTGTTTTTT. This codes for CASSLGGAGTGELFF. This chain connects TRBV7-9 to TRBJ2-2; TRBD1 or TRBD2 may be the D gene (5 bases each). In germline, CDR1 is SEHNR, CDR2 FQNEAQ (reference sequence). V lost 1 base to trimming and J lost 4 bases, with 10 bases between them. The CDR3 has 15 amino acids.